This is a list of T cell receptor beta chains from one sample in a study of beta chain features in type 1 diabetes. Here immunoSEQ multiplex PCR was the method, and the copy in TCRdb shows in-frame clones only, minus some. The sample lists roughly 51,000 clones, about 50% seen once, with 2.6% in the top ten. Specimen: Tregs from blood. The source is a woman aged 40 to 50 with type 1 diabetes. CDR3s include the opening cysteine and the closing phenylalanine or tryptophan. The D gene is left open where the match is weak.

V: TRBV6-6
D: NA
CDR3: CASAPGGRAGANVLTF

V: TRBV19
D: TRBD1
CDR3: CASTDRGGSNQPQHF

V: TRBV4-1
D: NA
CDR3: CASSQGSGQLYQPQHF

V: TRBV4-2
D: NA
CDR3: CASSQIPGRGHTQYF

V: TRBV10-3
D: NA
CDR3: CAISAAGNTIYF

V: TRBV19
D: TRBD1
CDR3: CASSAGQGIGEPQHF

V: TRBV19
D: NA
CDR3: CASNPQGFPDTQYF

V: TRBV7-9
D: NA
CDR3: CASSLQDTGELFF

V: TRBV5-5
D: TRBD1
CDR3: CASSLGTVDTDTQYF

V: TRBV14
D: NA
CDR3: CASSQVGVRETQYF

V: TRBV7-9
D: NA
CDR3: CASSLVSVYYGYTF

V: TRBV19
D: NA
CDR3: CASSIVRNTEAFF

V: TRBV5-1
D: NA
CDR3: CASRGDLYEQYF

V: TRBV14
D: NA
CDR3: CASSQFQGSYNEQFF

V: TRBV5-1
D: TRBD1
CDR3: CASSFRQGSNEKLFF

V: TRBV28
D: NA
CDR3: CATTPGVRYEKLFF

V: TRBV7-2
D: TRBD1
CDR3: CASSLDPGQGYEQYF

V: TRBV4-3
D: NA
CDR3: CASSQGVPGSHRAGNTIYF

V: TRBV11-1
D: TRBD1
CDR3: CASLGQGDEAFF

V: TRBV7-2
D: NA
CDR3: CASSGNRLNTEAFF

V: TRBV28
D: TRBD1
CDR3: CASSPTGGLSYEQYF

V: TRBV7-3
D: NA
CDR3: CASSPRGSQSDTQYF

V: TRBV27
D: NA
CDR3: CASSPIHLLAVGDEQFF

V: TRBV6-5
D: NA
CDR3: CASSYETGFTHF

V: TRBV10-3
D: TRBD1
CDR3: CAIRETGMRSDTQYF

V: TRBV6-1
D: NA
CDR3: CASSEGLRYGYTF

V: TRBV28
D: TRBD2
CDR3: CASSSLAGGPVEQYF

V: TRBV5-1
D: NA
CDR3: CASSWDGTTNEQFF

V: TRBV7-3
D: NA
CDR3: CASSLMGHANTGELFF

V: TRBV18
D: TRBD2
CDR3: CASSPSLAGSYEQYF

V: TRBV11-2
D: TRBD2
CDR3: CASKPTSGGAGDTQYF

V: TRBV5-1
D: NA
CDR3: CASSLDSSSYNEQFF

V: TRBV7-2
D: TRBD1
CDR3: CASSRWTGGNYGYTF

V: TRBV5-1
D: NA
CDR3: CASSWDNSYEQYF

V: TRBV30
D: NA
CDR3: CAWRRVSSYNEQFF

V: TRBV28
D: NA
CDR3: CASSLQATYEQYF

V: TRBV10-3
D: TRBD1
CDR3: CASGRPGQAQGHTF

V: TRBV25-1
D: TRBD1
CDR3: CASSEEGRGTYEQYF

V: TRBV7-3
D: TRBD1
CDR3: CASSSDLTGETEAFF

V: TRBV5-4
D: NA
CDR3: CASSWGGRDEKLFF

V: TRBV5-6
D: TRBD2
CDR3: CASSLLATRLAGAGELFF

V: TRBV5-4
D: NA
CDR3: CASSQGRNQPQHF

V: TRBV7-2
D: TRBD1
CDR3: CASSSDRGSISYNEQFF

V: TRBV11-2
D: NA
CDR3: CASSHFLNYGYTF

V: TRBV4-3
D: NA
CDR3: CASSPKQGSGYTF

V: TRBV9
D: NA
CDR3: CASSRGGMFTGELFF

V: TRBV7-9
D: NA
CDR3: CASSLASENTEAFF

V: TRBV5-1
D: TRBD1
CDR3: CASSGRGPYEQYF

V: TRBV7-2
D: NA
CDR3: CASSFGRGYGYTF

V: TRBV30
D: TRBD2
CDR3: CAWSARTSDGEQFF